This TCR beta chain was retrieved from a study of beta chain features in type 1 diabetes. The overall study: All samples yielded some 110 million examined sorted cells.

V shed 9 bases and J 3 bases; nucleotides not matched to a gene: 6. CDR3 length equals 13 residues. Germline V gene data show CDR1 as LNHNV and CDR2 as YYDKDF (reference sequence). The purity of all sorted populations exceeded 95%. This clone was seen a handful of times. Its antigen is not known. Expressed TCRB transcripts were sequenced because the isolated RNA had all been reverse transcribed beforehand. Libraries were prepared by immunoSEQ multiplex PCR; TCRdb keeps only in-frame clonotypes and omits some of them. The repertoire includes around 250,000 clones, roughly an eighth of them detected once, and 0.017% sits in the top ten. General study results and limits: Among all four CD4+ subsets, Type 1 diabetes patients had TCRB CDR3s that were moderately but significantly shorter. In type 1 diabetes patients, VDJ junctions had fewer insertions; deletions at these junctions were more frequent. Short templates might get an advantage during PCR, and this would be equal in patients and controls.

This receptor was taken from a man aged 25 to 45 with type 1 diabetes. Sequencing was carried out using naive CD4+ T cells from blood. J is TRBJ2-3 and V is TRBV15, with 7 bases aligning to TRBD1. The CDR3 DNA reads as TGTGCCACGAATCAACAGGGGACAGATACGCAGTATTTT. Protein: CATNQQGTDTQYF.